One T cell receptor beta chain is described in this entry. The data originate from a study of early T cells in non-severe SARS-CoV-2 infection. V gave up 2 bases and J gave up 0 bases, with 5 bases separating them. Germline loops: CDR1 MNHEY, CDR2 SMNVEV (reference sequence). This CDR3 has 15 amino acids. Each single cDNA molecule received a unique molecular identifier. TCRdb re-called the 5' RACE reads through MiXCR, storing one row per CDR3 protein. The sample includes about 58,000 distinct CDR3 sequences, roughly 13% of them seen just once. Material: whole blood. The source is an adult who was a healthcare worker with PCR-confirmed SARS-CoV-2 infection or an uninfected control (not recorded which). V usage is TRBV27 and J usage is TRBJ1-6; no definite D call. The CDR3 sequence is CASSLTASYNSPLHF. CDR3 in DNA: TGTGCCAGCAGTTTAACGGCCTCCTATAATTCACCCCTCCACTTT.